The rows below give T cell receptor beta chains drawn from one sample of a study of early T cells in non-severe SARS-CoV-2 infection. TCRdb re-analysed the 5' RACE reads in MiXCR, keeping a single row per CDR3 protein. The sample has 80,000 or so distinct CDR3 sequences, less than 20% seen once. The sequenced sample consisted of whole blood. Every receptor here comes from an adult who was a healthcare worker with PCR-confirmed SARS-CoV-2 infection or an uninfected control (not recorded which). Both conserved end residues are trimmed from each CDR3. The order of the fields is V gene, CDR3 protein.

TRBV12-3/TRBV12-4,ASSLNMRGTGELI
TRBV29-1,SVEGFSYEQY
TRBV4-2,ASSRRGHSSDNSPLH
TRBV9,ASSANSFGTGVHGYT
TRBV6-1,ASSIRDSSHGELF
TRBV7-2,ASGRGQENTDTQY
TRBV20-1,SARGVYEQY
TRBV7-2,ASSLAGGYSGETQY
TRBV11-2,ASSSIRPYEQY
TRBV14,ASSPRQGHGYT
TRBV24-1,ATSDYLTGTTGELF
TRBV12-5,ASGPGLAGERY
TRBV28,ASSFRSSGGPGYEQY
TRBV29-1,SVRPGGDYGYT
TRBV19,ASSTTSGGLTDYGYT
TRBV7-3,ASSGAQAGLRGEAF
TRBV2,ASSEGEETQY
TRBV19,ASSIGTLGYGYT
TRBV21-1,ASSKALLPLDYEEGYT
TRBV28,ASSSPALSSYEQY
TRBV5-1,ASRSSGVGYNEQF
TRBV30,AWLWDAKNEKLF
TRBV29-1,SGKRRVDNTEAF
TRBV6-2/TRBV6-3,ASRTGTSGRGSDEQF
TRBV4-1,ASSQDDQRVGEAF
TRBV6-2/TRBV6-3,ASSYGGVNTEAF
TRBV27,ASSLYPGAVTNEKLF